This T cell receptor (beta chain) was documented in a study of T cell responses to AZD1222 COVID-19 vaccine. Study-level results: Scientists sampled the repertoires only once the peak T cell response had passed. The study identified only five to seven AZD1222 recipients as seropositive at baseline. Receipt of two AZD1222 doses was followed by a rise in Spike-specific TCR breadth and depth. Unmutated variant regions reportedly attract nearly half of all spike-specific TCRs.

As to this clone: Antigen unknown.

The repertoire was sequenced with immunoSEQ multiplex PCR; TCRdb's copy has only in-frame clones and lacks some. The sample holds 150,000 to 190,000 clones, around 87% seen once. The CDR3 is 13 residues long. The V end was cut by 5 bases, the J end by 4 bases, with 9 bases between. The germline CDR1 and CDR2 sequences are SGHAT and FQNNGV. The clonotype was recovered from an adult who received the AZD1222 COVID-19 vaccine. V usage is TRBV11-2 and J usage is TRBJ1-3, with D unresolved. Sequences were derived from peripheral blood, sampled 28 days after the second AZD1222 dose. CDR3 DNA sequence: TGTGCCAGCAGCCCGAGACTAGGAAACACCATATATTTT. Translated, it gives CASSPRLGNTIYF.